The subject of this entry is one TCR beta chain. The antigen remains unidentified. The data belong to a study of identical twins. Whole-study findings and limits: Within cord blood, abundant beta clonotypes carried fewer insertions, but memory repertoires showed no such trend.

TCRdb re-called the 5' RACE reads with MiXCR, one entry per CDR3 protein. The repertoire holds fewer than 900,000 distinct CDR3 sequences, about 18% seen once, with under 15% in the top ten. CDR1 is DFQATT, CDR2 SNEGSKA, per germline (reference sequence). CDR3 size: 15 residues. J lost 4 bases, V lost 2 bases, and 6 bases had no gene match. This same sample was also part of a study on T cells expressing NK-cell markers.

The sequenced sample consisted of PBMCs. The TCR originated in a woman aged 18-29 years in good health. The chain joins TRBV20-1 to TRBJ2-3; 10 bases map to TRBD2. The CDR3 loop is CSARLLAGVPDTQYF. DNA of the CDR3: TGCAGTGCTAGATTGCTAGCGGGGGTTCCAGATACGCAGTATTTT.